Shown below are 21 T cell receptor beta chains from a single sample sequenced in a study of T cell responses to AZD1222 COVID-19 vaccine. Data came from immunoSEQ multiplex PCR; TCRdb stores just in-frame clones and leaves some out. This sample has about 140,000 clones, with approximately 90% found just once. Sample: peripheral blood, taken on day 0 of AZD1222 vaccination. These receptors all come from an adult in good health.

The chain has TRBV12-5 and TRBJ2-7; 16 bases map to TRBD2. Looked up from germline, CDR1 is LGHNT and CDR2 is FRNRAP. CDR3 length: 17 amino acids. Trimming removed 4 bases from V and 2 bases from J; junction bases left unmatched: 5. Here the CDR3 DNA reads TGTGCTAGTGGTTCGGGACTAGCGGGGGGGATAGCCTACGAGCAGTACTTC. This encodes CASGSGLAGGIAYEQYF.

The CDR3 spells CASSPENSERQPQHF. In DNA form, the CDR3 reads TGCGCCAGCAGCCCAGAGAACAGCGAACGCCAGCCCCAGCATTTT. The chain has TRBV5-1 and TRBJ1-5; D unclear. Germline CDR1 reads SGHRS; CDR2 reads YFSETQ. This CDR3 has 15 amino acids. Trimming removed 4 bases from V and 7 bases from J, with 18 bases in between.

The chain joins TRBV6-4 to TRBJ2-2; no firm D call. Germline V CDR1 and CDR2: MRHNA, SNTAGT. Trimming left V 5 bases short and J 6 bases short, with 10 bases between. This CDR3 contains 13 residues. The CDR3 bases are TGTGCCAGCAGTCCCGGTTTCGCCGGGGAGCTGTTTTTT. The encoded protein is CASSPGFAGELFF.

This chain connects TRBV7-9 to TRBJ2-1; no clear D gene. The CDR3 runs to 13 residues. Germline loops: CDR1 SEHNR, CDR2 FQNEAQ (reference sequence). The germline V and J ends were trimmed by 5 bases and 8 bases, with 13 bases remaining between them. The CDR3 loop is CASSPTARYEQFF. The CDR3 DNA follows: TGTGCCAGCAGCCCAACTGCTAGGTATGAGCAGTTCTTC.

The J gene is TRBJ1-2, the V gene TRBV6-5, with a possible D match to TRBD1 (5 bases). The V gene's germline CDR1 is MNHEY and CDR2 SVGAGI. This CDR3 region has 13 residues. The V and J ends lost 2 bases and 4 bases respectively, with 8 bases between them. The DNA of the CDR3 is TGTGCCAGCAGTTACGCCCAGGGCTATGGCTACACCTTC. It encodes CASSYAQGYGYTF.

The J gene is TRBJ2-1, the V gene TRBV5-1; 8 bases are a match to TRBD2. J lost 9 bases, V lost 4 bases, and 15 bases had no gene match. The CDR3 has 16 amino acids. Germline V lookup: CDR1 SGHRS, CDR2 YFSETQ. The CDR3 bases are TGCGCCAGCAGCCGACCCCGGGGGACTAGGTCAGGTGAGCAGTTCTTC. Protein sequence: CASSRPRGTRSGEQFF.

V and J are TRBV19 and TRBJ2-1; TRBD2 matches at 10 bases. CDR3 length: 15 residues. Trimming removed 5 bases from V and 4 bases from J; junction bases left unmatched: 5. Per the germline V gene, CDR1 is LNHDA and CDR2 is SQIVND (reference sequence). CDR3 in amino acids: CASSWASGGYNEQFF. In DNA, the CDR3 is TGTGCCAGTAGTTGGGCTAGCGGGGGATACAATGAGCAGTTCTTC.

The chain employs TRBV7-3 and TRBJ2-1, with D possibly TRBD2 on 5 matching bases. V was clipped by 1 base and J by 3 bases, with 16 bases between them. This CDR3 is built from 17 residues. Per germline, CDR1 SGHTA and CDR2 FQGTGA. CDR3 in amino acids: CASSLRGQALGYNEQFF. Here the CDR3 DNA reads TGTGCCAGCAGCTTAAGAGGGCAGGCCCTGGGCTACAATGAGCAGTTCTTC.

V gene TRBV4-1 combines with J gene TRBJ1-2, with 7 bases fitting TRBD1. The germline V gene encodes CDR1 MGHRA and CDR2 YSYEKL. The V gene end was trimmed by 1 base and the J gene end by 4 bases; junction bases not matched to a gene: 3. The CDR3 spans 14 residues. CDR3 residues: CASSQGYRGYGYTF. The CDR3 bases are TGCGCCAGCAGCCAAGGTTACAGGGGCTATGGCTACACCTTC.

V gene TRBV19 combines with J gene TRBJ1-4; D is perhaps TRBD1 (5 bases). V was shortened by 3 bases and J by 3 bases, with 8 bases between the two germline ends. In germline, CDR1 is LNHDA, CDR2 SQIVND (reference sequence). The CDR3 length is 14 residues. CDR3 in amino acids: CASSIGGANEKLFF. The CDR3 coding sequence is TGTGCCAGTAGTATCGGGGGAGCTAATGAAAAACTGTTTTTT.

The chain combines TRBV29-1 with TRBJ2-7; tentative D call: TRBD1 (6 bases). V lost 3 bases, J lost 4 bases, and 16 bases lay in between. The CDR3 has 14 amino acids. Per germline, CDR1 SQVTM and CDR2 ANQGSEA. The CDR3 DNA reads as TGCAGCGTTGATGTGCAGGGGAATATGTACGAGCAGTACTTC. Protein sequence: CSVDVQGNMYEQYF.

This sequence joins TRBV4-1 and TRBJ1-1; maybe TRBD1 (5 bases). The germline CDR1 and CDR2 sequences are MGHRA and YSYEKL. Trimming cost V 2 bases and J 4 bases, with 14 bases left between them. The CDR3 contains 15 residues. The CDR3 spells CASSQRGAPVTEAFF. For the CDR3, the DNA is TGCGCCAGCAGCCAAAGAGGGGCGCCTGTCACTGAAGCTTTCTTT.

The rearrangement joins TRBV9 to TRBJ2-1, with 7 bases identical to TRBD1. Germline-derived CDR1 and CDR2 are SGDLS and YYNGEE. V lost 5 bases, J lost 2 bases, and 10 bases stayed unmatched. The CDR3 totals 16 residues. The CDR3 here is CASSHNRDSPYNEQFF. The CDR3 nucleotides are TGTGCCAGCAGTCACAACCGGGACAGTCCCTACAATGAGCAGTTCTTC.

The chain carries TRBV5-1 and TRBJ1-2; the D is unclear. Germline loops: CDR1 SGHRS, CDR2 YFSETQ. The CDR3 is 12 residues long. V lost 1 base and J lost 3, with 4 bases in between. CDR3 in amino acids: CASSLRDYGYTF. In DNA, the CDR3 is TGCGCCAGCAGCTTGAGGGACTATGGCTACACCTTC. The whole variable domain, filled in from reference TRBV5-1 and TRBJ1-2, reads KAGVTQTPRYLIKTRGQQVTLSCSPISGHRSVSWYQQTPGQGLQFLFEYFSETQRNKGNFPGRFSGRQFSNSRSEMNVSTLELGDSALYLCASSLRDYGYTFGSGTRLTVV.

The gene calls are TRBV9 and TRBJ1-2, with a weak D call TRBD1 (5 bases). CDR1 is SGDLS, CDR2 YYNGEE, per germline. V shed 0 bases and J shed 3 bases, with 6 bases lying between them. This CDR3 has 13 amino acids. CDR3 loop: CASSVVGDYGYTF. As DNA, the CDR3 is TGTGCCAGCAGCGTAGTAGGGGACTATGGCTACACCTTC.

The chain links TRBV7-6 to TRBJ1-1; D call uncertain. CDR1 is SGHVS and CDR2 is FNYEAQ in the germline V gene. CDR3 length equals 15 residues. Trimming removed 8 bases at V and 2 bases at J, with 18 bases between. As DNA, the CDR3 is TGTGCCAGCTTATCAACTGGAGACGCCAACACTGAAGCTTTCTTT. Translation: CASLSTGDANTEAFF.

V and J are TRBV3-1 (or the pseudogene TRBV3-2) and TRBJ1-2; D remains ambiguous. Trimming cost V 0 bases and J 0 bases, with 14 bases left between them. The CDR3 has 17 amino acids. Germline lookup yields CDR1 LGHDT and CDR2 YNNKEL (reference sequence). This chain's CDR3 is CASSQDFPRLANYGYTF. In DNA, the CDR3 is TGTGCCAGCAGCCAAGATTTCCCTAGATTAGCTAACTATGGCTACACCTTC.

The rearrangement links TRBV2 to TRBJ2-7; TRBD1 or TRBD2 may be the D gene (5 bases each). CDR3 size: 10 residues. CDR1 and CDR2 (germline): SNHLY, FYNNEI. Deletions cut 8 bases from V and 6 bases from J, with 8 bases between. CDR3 DNA sequence: TGTGCCAGCGGGGGAAGCGAGCAGTACTTC. As protein: CASGGSEQYF.

This chain joins TRBV4-1 and TRBJ2-3; tentative D call: TRBD2 (5 bases). Trimming stripped 0 bases from V and 3 bases from J, with 13 bases between. The germline CDR1 and CDR2 sequences are MGHRA and YSYEKL. The CDR3 is made up of 16 amino acids. Here the CDR3 reads CASSQERSGLTDTQYF. CDR3 coding DNA: TGCGCCAGCAGCCAAGAGAGGTCCGGACTTACAGATACGCAGTATTTT.

This chain links TRBV24-1 with TRBJ2-1; D perhaps matches TRBD2 (6 bases). The CDR3 contains 17 residues. Trimming stripped 4 bases from V and 0 bases from J, with 15 bases between. Germline V gene data show CDR1 as KGHDR and CDR2 as SFDVKD. This CDR3 reads CATSDLGLPSSYNEQFF. CDR3 sequence (DNA): TGTGCCACCAGTGACTTGGGACTTCCGAGCTCCTACAATGAGCAGTTCTTC.

This chain links TRBV7-2 with TRBJ1-5; 9 bases agree with TRBD1. V lost 5 bases, J lost 6 bases, and 8 bases stayed unmatched. CDR3 length: 15 amino acids. From germline, CDR1 is SGHTA and CDR2 FQGNSA. The CDR3 nucleotides are TGTGCCAGCAGCACAACAGGGGGCGGCGGTCAGCCCCAGCATTTT. Translation gives CASSTTGGGGQPQHF. Supplemented by reference TRBV7-2 and TRBJ1-5, the full variable domain reads GAGVSQSPSNKVTEKGKDVELRCDPISGHTALYWYRQSLGQGLEFLIYFQGNSAPDKSGLPSDRFSAERTGGSVSTLTIQRTQQEDSAVYLCASSTTGGGGQPQHFGDGTRLSIL.